The rows below give T cell receptor beta chains drawn from one sample of a study of CD8+ T cells in alopecia areata. Some clones are missing from TCRdb's copy, which holds only in-frame ones; the method was immunoSEQ multiplex PCR. The sample records some 130,000 clones, almost 50% being singletons. This sample comprised CD8+ T cells sorted from blood, obtained at week 0. The source is a human donor with alopecia areata. The CDR3 runs from the conserved cysteine through the conserved F or W. The order of the fields is D gene, V gene, CDR3 length, J gene, CDR3 DNA, CDR3 protein. D genes are given only for firm matches.

.	TRBV2	13	TRBJ2-1	TGTGCCAGCATCGGGACGGAGTACAATGAGCAGTTCTTC	CASIGTEYNEQFF
.	TRBV29-1	14	TRBJ2-7	TGCAGCGTTACAGGGTCCTTTAGCTCCTACGAGCAGTACTTC	CSVTGSFSSYEQYF
.	TRBV30	13	TRBJ1-5	TGTGCCTGGAGTCCCGACGGTGGTCAGCCCCAGCATTTT	CAWSPDGGQPQHF
TRBD1	TRBV6-5	13	TRBJ2-2	TGCGCCAGCAGGGACAGGGACACCGGGGAGCTGTTTTTT	CASRDRDTGELFF
.	TRBV5-1	12	TRBJ1-2	TGCGCCAGCAGGGGGGACGTCTATGGCTACACCTTC	CASRGDVYGYTF
.	TRBV30	15	TRBJ1-1	TGTGCCTGGAGCACCCCAGCGGACCGGGGCACTGAAGCTTTCTTT	CAWSTPADRGTEAFF
.	TRBV29-1	12	TRBJ2-5	TGCAGCGTTGAGGGACACCAAGAGACCCAGTACTTC	CSVEGHQETQYF
.	TRBV2	14	TRBJ1-1	TGTGCCAGCAGTGAAGAAGGATTGGACACTGAAGCTTTCTTT	CASSEEGLDTEAFF
.	TRBV11-2	16	TRBJ2-7	TGTGCCAGCAGCTTAGATGAAAATGGACCCCTCTACGAGCAGTACTTC	CASSLDENGPLYEQYF
.	TRBV7-9	12	TRBJ2-3	TGTGCCAGCAGCCCCCCAACAGATACGCAGTATTTT	CASSPPTDTQYF